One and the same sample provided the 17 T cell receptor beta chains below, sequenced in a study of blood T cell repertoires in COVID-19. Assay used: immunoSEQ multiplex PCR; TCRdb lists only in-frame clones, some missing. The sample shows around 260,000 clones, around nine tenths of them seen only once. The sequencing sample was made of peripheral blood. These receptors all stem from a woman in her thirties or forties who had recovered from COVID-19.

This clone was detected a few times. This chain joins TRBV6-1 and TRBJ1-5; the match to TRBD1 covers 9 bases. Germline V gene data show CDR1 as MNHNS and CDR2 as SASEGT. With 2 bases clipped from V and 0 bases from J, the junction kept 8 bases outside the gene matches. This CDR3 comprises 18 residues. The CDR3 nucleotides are TGTGCCAGCAGTGAAACATACAGGGGGCTGGATAGCAATCAGCCCCAGCATTTT. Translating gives CASSETYRGLDSNQPQHF.

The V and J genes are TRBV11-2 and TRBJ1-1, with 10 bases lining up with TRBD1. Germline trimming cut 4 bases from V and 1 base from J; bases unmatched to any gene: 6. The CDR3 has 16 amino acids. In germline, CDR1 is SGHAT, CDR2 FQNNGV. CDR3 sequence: CASSSMDRGGNTEAFF. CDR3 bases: TGTGCCAGCAGCTCTATGGACAGGGGGGGGAACACTGAAGCTTTCTTT.

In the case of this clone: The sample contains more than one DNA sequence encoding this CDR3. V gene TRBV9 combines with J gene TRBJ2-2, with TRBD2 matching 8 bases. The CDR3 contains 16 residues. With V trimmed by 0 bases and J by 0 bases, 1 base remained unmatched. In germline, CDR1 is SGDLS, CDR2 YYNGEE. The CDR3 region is CASSVASGPNTGELFF. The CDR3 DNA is TGTGCCAGCAGCGTAGCTAGCGGGCCGAACACCGGGGAGCTGTTTTTT.

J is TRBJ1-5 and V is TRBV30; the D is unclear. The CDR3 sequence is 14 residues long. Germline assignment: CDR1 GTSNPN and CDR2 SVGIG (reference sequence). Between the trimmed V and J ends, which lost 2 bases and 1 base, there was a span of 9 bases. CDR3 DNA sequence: TGTGCCTGGAGTAGAAGAGAGAGCAATCAGCCCCAGCATTTT. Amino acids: CAWSRRESNQPQHF.

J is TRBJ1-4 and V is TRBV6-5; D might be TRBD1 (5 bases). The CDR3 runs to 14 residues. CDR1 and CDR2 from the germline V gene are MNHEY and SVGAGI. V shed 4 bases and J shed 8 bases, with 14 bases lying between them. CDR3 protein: CASSWARVGEKLFF. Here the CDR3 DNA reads TGTGCCAGCAGTTGGGCCAGGGTAGGCGAAAAACTGTTTTTT.

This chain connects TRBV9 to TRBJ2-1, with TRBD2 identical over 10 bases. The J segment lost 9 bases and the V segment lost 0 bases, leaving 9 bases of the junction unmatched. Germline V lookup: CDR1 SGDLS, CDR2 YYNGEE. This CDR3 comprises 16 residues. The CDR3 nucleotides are TGTGCCAGCAGCGTAGGAGCGGGAGGGAGAAGTAGTGAGCAGTTCTTC. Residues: CASSVGAGGRSSEQFF.

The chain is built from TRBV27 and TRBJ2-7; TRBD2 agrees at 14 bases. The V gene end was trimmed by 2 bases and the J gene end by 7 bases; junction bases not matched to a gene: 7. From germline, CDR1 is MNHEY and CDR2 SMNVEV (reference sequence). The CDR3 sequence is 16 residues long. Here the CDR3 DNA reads TGTGCCAGCAGTTTAGGGGGACTAGCGGGAGTCGAGGAGCAGTACTTC. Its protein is CASSLGGLAGVEEQYF.

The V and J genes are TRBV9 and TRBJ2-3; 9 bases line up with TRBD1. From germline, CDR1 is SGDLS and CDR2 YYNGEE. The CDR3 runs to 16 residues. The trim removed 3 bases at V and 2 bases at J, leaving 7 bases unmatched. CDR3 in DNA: TGTGCCAGCAGCGGCGGGACAGGGTCCAACACAGATACGCAGTATTTT. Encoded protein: CASSGGTGSNTDTQYF.

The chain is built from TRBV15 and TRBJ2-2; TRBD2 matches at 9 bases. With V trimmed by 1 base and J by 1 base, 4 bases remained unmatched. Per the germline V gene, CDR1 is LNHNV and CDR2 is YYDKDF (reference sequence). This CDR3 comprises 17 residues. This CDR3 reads CATSRVKLAGNTGELFF. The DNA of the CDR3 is TGTGCCACCAGCAGAGTAAAACTAGCGGGGAACACCGGGGAGCTGTTTTTT. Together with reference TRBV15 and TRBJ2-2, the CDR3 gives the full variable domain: DAMVIQNPRYQVTQFGKPVTLSCSQTLNHNVMYWYQQKSSQAPKLLFHYYDKDFNNEADTPDNFQSRRPNTSFCFLDIRSPGLGDTAMYLCATSRVKLAGNTGELFFGEGSRLTVL.

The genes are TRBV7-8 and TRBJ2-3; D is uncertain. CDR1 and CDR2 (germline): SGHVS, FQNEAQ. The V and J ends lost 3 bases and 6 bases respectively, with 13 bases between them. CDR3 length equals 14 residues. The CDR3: CASSLKRVADTQYF. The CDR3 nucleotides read TGTGCCAGCAGCTTGAAACGGGTTGCGGATACGCAGTATTTT.

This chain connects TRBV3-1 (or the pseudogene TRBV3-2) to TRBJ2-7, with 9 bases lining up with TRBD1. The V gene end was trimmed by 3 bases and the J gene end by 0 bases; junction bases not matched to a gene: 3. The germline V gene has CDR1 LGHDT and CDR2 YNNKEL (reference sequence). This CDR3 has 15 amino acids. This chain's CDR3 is CASSHPGQGSYEQYF. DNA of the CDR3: TGTGCCAGCAGCCATCCGGGACAGGGCTCCTACGAGCAGTACTTC.

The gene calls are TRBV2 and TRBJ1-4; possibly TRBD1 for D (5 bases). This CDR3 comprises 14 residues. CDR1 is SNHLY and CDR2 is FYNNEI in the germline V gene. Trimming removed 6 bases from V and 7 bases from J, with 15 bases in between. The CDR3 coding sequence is TGTGCCAGCAGCGAACGAGTGGGGGGTGAAAAACTGTTTTTT. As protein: CASSERVGGEKLFF.

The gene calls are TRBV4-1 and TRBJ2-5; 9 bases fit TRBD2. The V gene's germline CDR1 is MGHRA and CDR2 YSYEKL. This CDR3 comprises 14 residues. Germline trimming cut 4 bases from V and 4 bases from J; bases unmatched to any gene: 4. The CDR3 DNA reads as TGCGCCAGCAGCCCCCTAGCGGGAACAGAGACCCAGTACTTC. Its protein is CASSPLAGTETQYF.

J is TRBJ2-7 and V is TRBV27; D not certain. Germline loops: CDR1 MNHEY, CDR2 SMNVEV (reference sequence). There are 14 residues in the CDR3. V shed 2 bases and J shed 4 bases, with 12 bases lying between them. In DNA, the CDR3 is TGTGCCAGCAGTTTAATGGTCAACTCGTACGAGCAGTACTTC. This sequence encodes CASSLMVNSYEQYF.

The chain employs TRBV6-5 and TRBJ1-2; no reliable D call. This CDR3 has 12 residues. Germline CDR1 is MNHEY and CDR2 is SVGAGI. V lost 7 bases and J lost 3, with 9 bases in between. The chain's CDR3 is CASTVGDYGYTF. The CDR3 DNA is TGTGCCAGCACGGTCGGGGACTATGGCTACACCTTC.

CDR3 bases: TGTGCCAGCAGTTTAGTAGCTTGGGACGAGCAGTACTTC. It codes for CASSLVAWDEQYF. The rearrangement joins TRBV27 to TRBJ2-7; no reliable D call. Germline lookup yields CDR1 MNHEY and CDR2 SMNVEV (reference sequence). The ends were cut back, 2 bases at V and 5 bases at J, with 10 bases in the middle. CDR3 length equals 13 residues.

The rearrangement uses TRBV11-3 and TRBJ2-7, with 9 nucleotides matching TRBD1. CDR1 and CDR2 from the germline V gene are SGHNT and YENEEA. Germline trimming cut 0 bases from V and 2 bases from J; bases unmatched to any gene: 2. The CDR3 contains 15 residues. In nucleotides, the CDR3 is TGTGCCAGCAGCTTAGAAGGGACAGGGCCCTACGAGCAGTACTTC. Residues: CASSLEGTGPYEQYF.